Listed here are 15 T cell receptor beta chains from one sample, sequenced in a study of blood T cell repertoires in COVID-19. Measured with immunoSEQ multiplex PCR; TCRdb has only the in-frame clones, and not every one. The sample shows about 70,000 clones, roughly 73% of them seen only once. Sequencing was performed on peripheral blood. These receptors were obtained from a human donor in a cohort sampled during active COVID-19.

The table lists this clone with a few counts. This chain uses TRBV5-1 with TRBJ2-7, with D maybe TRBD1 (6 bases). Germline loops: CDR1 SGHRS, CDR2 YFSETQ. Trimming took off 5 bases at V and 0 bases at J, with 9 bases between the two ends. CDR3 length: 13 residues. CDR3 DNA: TGCGCCAGCAGGGACAGTGGCTCCTACGAGCAGTACTTC. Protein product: CASRDSGSYEQYF. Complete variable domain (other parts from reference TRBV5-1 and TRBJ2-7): KAGVTQTPRYLIKTRGQQVTLSCSPISGHRSVSWYQQTPGQGLQFLFEYFSETQRNKGNFPGRFSGRQFSNSRSEMNVSTLELGDSALYLCASRDSGSYEQYFGPGTRLTVT.

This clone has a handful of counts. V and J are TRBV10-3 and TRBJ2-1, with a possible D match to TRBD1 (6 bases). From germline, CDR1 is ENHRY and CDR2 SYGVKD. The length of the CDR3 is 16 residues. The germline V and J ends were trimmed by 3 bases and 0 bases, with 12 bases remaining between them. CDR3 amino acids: CAISEGTKSSYNEQFF. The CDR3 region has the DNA TGTGCCATCAGTGAAGGGACAAAGAGCTCCTACAATGAGCAGTTCTTC.

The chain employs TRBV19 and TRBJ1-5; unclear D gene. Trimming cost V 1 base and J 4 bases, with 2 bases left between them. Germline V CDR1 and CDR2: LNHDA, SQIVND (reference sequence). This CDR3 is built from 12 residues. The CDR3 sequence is CASSIVNQPQHF. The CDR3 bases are TGTGCCAGTAGTATAGTAAATCAGCCCCAGCATTTT.

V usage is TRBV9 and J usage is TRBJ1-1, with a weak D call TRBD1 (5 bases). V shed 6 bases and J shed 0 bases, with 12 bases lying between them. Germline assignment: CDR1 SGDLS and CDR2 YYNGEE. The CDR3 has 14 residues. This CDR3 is CASNGHGMNTEAFF. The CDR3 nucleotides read TGTGCCAGCAACGGACACGGAATGAACACTGAAGCTTTCTTT.

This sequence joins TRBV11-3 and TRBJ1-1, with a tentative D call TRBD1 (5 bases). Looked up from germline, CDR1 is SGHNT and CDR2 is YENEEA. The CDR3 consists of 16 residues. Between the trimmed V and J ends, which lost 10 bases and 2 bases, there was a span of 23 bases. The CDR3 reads CATEVGQGIRNTEAFF. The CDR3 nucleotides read TGTGCCACCGAGGTGGGGCAGGGAATTAGAAACACTGAAGCTTTCTTT.

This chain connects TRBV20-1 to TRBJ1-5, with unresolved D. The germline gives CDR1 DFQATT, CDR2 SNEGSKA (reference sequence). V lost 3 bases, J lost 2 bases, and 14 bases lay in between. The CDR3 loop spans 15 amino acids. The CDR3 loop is CSASPEGAGNQPQHF. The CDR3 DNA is TGCAGTGCTAGTCCGGAGGGAGCGGGCAATCAGCCCCAGCATTTT.

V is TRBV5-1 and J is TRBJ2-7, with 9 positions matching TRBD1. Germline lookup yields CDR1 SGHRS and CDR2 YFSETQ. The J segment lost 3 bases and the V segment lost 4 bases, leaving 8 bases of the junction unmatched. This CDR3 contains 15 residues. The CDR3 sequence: CASSATPGQGYEQYF. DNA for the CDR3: TGCGCCAGCAGCGCAACCCCGGGACAGGGCTACGAGCAGTACTTC. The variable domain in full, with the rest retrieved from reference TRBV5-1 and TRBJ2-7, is KAGVTQTPRYLIKTRGQQVTLSCSPISGHRSVSWYQQTPGQGLQFLFEYFSETQRNKGNFPGRFSGRQFSNSRSEMNVSTLELGDSALYLCASSATPGQGYEQYFGPGTRLTVT.

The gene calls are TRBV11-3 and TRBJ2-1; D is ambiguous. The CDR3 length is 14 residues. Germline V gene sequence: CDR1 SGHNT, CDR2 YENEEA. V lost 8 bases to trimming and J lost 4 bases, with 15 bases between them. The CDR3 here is CASALSASYNEQFF. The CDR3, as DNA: TGTGCCAGCGCCCTGAGCGCATCGTACAATGAGCAGTTCTTC.

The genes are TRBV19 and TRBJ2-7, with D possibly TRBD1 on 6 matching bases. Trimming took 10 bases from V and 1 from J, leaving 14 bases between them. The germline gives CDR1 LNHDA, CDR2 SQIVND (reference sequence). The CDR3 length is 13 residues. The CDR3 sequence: CAIHRVFSYEQYF. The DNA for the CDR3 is TGTGCCATTCACAGGGTTTTTTCCTACGAGCAGTACTTC.

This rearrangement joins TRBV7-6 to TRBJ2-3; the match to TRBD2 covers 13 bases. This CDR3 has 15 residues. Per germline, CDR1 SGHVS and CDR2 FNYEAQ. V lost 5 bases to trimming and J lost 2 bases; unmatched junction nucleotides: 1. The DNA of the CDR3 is TGTGCCAGCAGCGGACTAGCGGGGGTCACAGATACGCAGTATTTT. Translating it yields CASSGLAGVTDTQYF.

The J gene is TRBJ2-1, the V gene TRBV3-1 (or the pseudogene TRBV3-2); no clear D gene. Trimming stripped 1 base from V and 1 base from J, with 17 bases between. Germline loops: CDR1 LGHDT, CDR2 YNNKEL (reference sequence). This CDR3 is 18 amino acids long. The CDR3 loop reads CASSQAAPRSASYNEQFF. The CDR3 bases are TGTGCCAGCAGCCAAGCGGCCCCTCGGAGTGCGTCCTACAATGAGCAGTTCTTC.

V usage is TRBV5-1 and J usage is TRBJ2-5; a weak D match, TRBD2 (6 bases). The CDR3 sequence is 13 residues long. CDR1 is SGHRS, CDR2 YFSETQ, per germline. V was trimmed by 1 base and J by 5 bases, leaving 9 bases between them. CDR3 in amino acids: CASSLYGSETQYF. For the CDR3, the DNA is TGCGCCAGCAGCTTGTACGGGAGCGAGACCCAGTACTTC.

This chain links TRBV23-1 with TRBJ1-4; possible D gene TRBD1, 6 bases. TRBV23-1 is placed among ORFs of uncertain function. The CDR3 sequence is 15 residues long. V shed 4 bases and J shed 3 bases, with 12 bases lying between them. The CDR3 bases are TGCGCCAGCAGTCCCTGGACAGCCTCTAATGAAAAACTGTTTTTT. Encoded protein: CASSPWTASNEKLFF.

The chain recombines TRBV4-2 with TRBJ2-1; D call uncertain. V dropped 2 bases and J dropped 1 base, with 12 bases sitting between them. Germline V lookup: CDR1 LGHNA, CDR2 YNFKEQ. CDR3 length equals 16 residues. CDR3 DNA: TGTGCCAGCAGCCAATACCCCACGGTTTCCTACAATGAGCAGTTCTTC. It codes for CASSQYPTVSYNEQFF.

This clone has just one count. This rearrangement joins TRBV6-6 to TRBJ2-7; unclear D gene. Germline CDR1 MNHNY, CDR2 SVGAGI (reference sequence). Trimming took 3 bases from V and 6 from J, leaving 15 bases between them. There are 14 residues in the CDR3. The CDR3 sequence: CASSYIGSSGEQYF. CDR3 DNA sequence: TGTGCCAGCAGTTATATTGGCTCCTCGGGCGAGCAGTACTTC.